This TCR beta chain stems from a study of graft-versus-host responses after intestinal transplantation. Study-level background: All recipients got anti-thymocyte globulin induction, then tacrolimus and steroids for 2 to 3 years.

The V gene's germline CDR1 is SNHLY and CDR2 FYNNEI. This CDR3 has 15 amino acids. V was trimmed by 1 base and J by 6 bases, leaving 13 bases between them. Clones were read by immunoSEQ multiplex PCR, and TCRdb kept only the in-frame ones, dropping some. The repertoire has about 14,000 clones, approximately 96% of them found once; the top ten carry 0.55% to 0.9%. The TCR originated in a human patient who received an intestinal transplant, so some T cells may come from the graft donor. The V call is TRBV2, the J call TRBJ2-1; D is uncertain. Sequences were derived from PBMCs, sampled 9 days after transplant. For the CDR3, the DNA is TGTGCCAGCAGTGAAGGCATGTTGCAAGTCAATGAGCAGTTCTTC. This translates into CASSEGMLQVNEQFF.